Below, 18 T cell receptor beta chains from the same sample are listed, as sequenced in a study of Graves' ophthalmopathy and Graves' hyperthyroidism. Amplification targeted the TCR beta CDR3 regions, with RNA transcripts as the source material. After a first-round RT-PCR with HTBI primers, a second-round multiplex PCR was run. One entry per CDR3 protein results from TCRdb running MiXCR on the multiplex PCR reads. The sample comprises around 1,200,000 distinct CDR3 sequences, 35% to 40% of which are singletons, and over 8.5% rests with the top ten. Material: peripheral blood or thyroid tissue (not recorded which). Receptors were obtained from an adult man with Graves' hyperthyroidism.

The V call is TRBV25-1, the J call TRBJ2-7, with TRBD2 matching 9 bases. The length of the CDR3 is 18 residues. The V and J ends lost 2 bases and 4 bases, in that order; junction bases with no gene match: 15. The germline V gene encodes CDR1 MGHDK and CDR2 SYGVNS. The CDR3 DNA reads TGTGCCAGCAGTGAACCCTCCATGTCAGCGGGAGGCCGGTACGAGCAGTACTTC. Translating gives CASSEPSMSAGGRYEQYF.

Worth noting for this clonotype: A much larger clone lies one base from this, so it may be a read error. The chain uses TRBV20-1 and TRBJ1-1; no definite D call. Germline-derived CDR1 and CDR2 are DFQATT and SNEGSKA (reference sequence). V shed 3 bases and J shed 0 bases, with 8 bases lying between them. This CDR3 is built from 13 residues. The CDR3 DNA reads TGCAGTGCTAGGTTTACACTGAACACTGAAGCTTTCTTT. This translates into CSARFTLNTEAFF.

This clonotype was counted many times. The V gene is TRBV29-1, the J gene TRBJ2-2; D remains unclear. The V end was cut by 2 bases, the J end by 3 bases, with 4 bases between. The germline V gene encodes CDR1 SQVTM and CDR2 ANQGSEA. This CDR3 region has 12 residues. Here the CDR3 reads CSVEPDTGELFF. CDR3 coding DNA: TGCAGCGTTGAACCGGACACCGGGGAGCTGTTTTTT.

This clonotype appeared a few times. This rearrangement joins TRBV12-3 or TRBV12-4 to TRBJ2-2, with 12 bases identical to TRBD2. The CDR3 extends over 17 amino acids. Trimming took 4 bases from V and 4 from J; bases not matched to a gene: 7. Written as DNA, the CDR3 is TGTGCCAGCAGTTATATCCCACTAGCGGGGGGCACCGGGGAGCTGTTTTTT. Translated: CASSYIPLAGGTGELFF.

This clonotype has ten or more counts. Compared with germline, one end of the junction differs, possibly owing to a read error. V is TRBV5-1 and J is TRBJ2-7, with a tentative D call TRBD1 (6 bases). The CDR3 runs 11 residues. Germline lookup yields CDR1 SGHRS and CDR2 YFSETQ. The CDR3 DNA reads TGTGCCAGCAGCAGGGGCGGCGAGCAGTACTTC. This sequence encodes CASSRGGEQYF. Based on the CDR3 plus reference TRBV5-1 and TRBJ2-7, the full variable domain is KAGVTQTPRYLIKTRGQQVTLSCSPISGHRSVSWYQQTPGQGLQFLFEYFSETQRNKGNFPGRFSGRQFSNSRSEMNVSTLELGDSALYLCASSRGGEQYFGPGTRLTVT.

The CDR3 coding sequence is TGCAGCGTTAGAGGCGGGAACCTGGCAGATACGCAGTATTTT. It specifies CSVRGGNLADTQYF. The chain carries TRBV29-1 and TRBJ2-3; the D gene is possibly TRBD2 (6 bases). Per the germline V gene, CDR1 is SQVTM and CDR2 is ANQGSEA. The CDR3 spans 14 residues. The V and J ends lost 5 bases and 4 bases respectively, with 16 bases between them.

This clonotype showed up many times. The chain has TRBV10-3 and TRBJ2-7; D is tentatively TRBD1 or TRBD2 (5 bases each). The CDR3 contains 14 residues. CDR1 ENHRY and CDR2 SYGVKD come from the germline V gene. Trimming removed 0 bases from V and 9 bases from J, with 15 bases in between. CDR3 loop: CAISESDIGTRQYF. The CDR3 DNA reads TGTGCCATCAGTGAGTCAGATATTGGGACGAGGCAGTACTTC.

The chain links TRBV10-3 to TRBJ1-5, with D possibly being TRBD1 (5 bases). The CDR3 consists of 15 residues. The germline V gene encodes CDR1 ENHRY and CDR2 SYGVKD. V lost 3 bases and J lost 3, with 12 bases in between. CDR3 sequence (DNA): TGTGCCATCAGTGATGAAGACAGCTCCAATCAGCCCCAGCATTTT. Amino acid sequence: CAISDEDSSNQPQHF.

V and J are TRBV2 and TRBJ1-2; TRBD1 agrees at 7 bases. V was clipped by 4 bases and J by 1 base; unmatched bases: 3. Germline values: CDR1 SNHLY, CDR2 FYNNEI. The CDR3 totals 14 residues. CDR3 amino acids: CASSVGQNNYGYTF. CDR3 DNA sequence: TGTGCCAGCAGTGTGGGACAGAATAACTATGGCTACACCTTC.

This clonotype has a count of ten or more. The rearrangement uses TRBV29-1 and TRBJ2-5; 8 nucleotides match TRBD1. J lost 6 bases, V lost 7 bases, and 4 bases had no gene match. Germline V lookup: CDR1 SQVTM, CDR2 ANQGSEA. The CDR3 is 11 residues long. As DNA, the CDR3 is TGCAGCGGCGGACAGGGCCAGACCCAGTACTTC. Translating it yields CSGGQGQTQYF.

This clonotype has more than one count but fewer than ten. This chain uses TRBV7-9 with TRBJ1-1; maybe TRBD1 (6 bases). V gave up 8 bases and J gave up 1 base, with 20 bases separating them. Germline values: CDR1 SEHNR, CDR2 FQNEAQ (reference sequence). The CDR3 is 16 amino acids. The CDR3 DNA follows: TGTGCCAGCTCACACCGGGACAACCCATCGAACACTGAAGCTTTCTTT. Protein: CASSHRDNPSNTEAFF.

This clonotype was counted many times. This chain links TRBV15 with TRBJ2-5; D remains unclear. This CDR3 is built from 13 residues. Germline V gene lookup returns CDR1 LNHNV and CDR2 YYDKDF (reference sequence). V shed 6 bases and J shed 5 bases, with 13 bases lying between them. CDR3 region: CATSPGYEETQYF. CDR3 in DNA: TGTGCCACCAGTCCAGGCTACGAGGAGACCCAGTACTTC. Full variable domain (rest looked up from reference TRBV15 and TRBJ2-5): DAMVIQNPRYQVTQFGKPVTLSCSQTLNHNVMYWYQQKSSQAPKLLFHYYDKDFNNEADTPDNFQSRRPNTSFCFLDIRSPGLGDTAMYLCATSPGYEETQYFGPGTRLLVL.

There are many counts of this clonotype. The chain employs TRBV12-3 or TRBV12-4 and TRBJ1-4; D call uncertain. V lost 6 bases and J 10 bases, leaving 9 bases between the germline ends. The CDR3 totals 11 residues. CDR3 sequence reads: CASRRAGKLFF. CDR3 bases: TGTGCCAGCAGACGAGCCGGAAAACTGTTTTTT.

About this clonotype: A read error may account for a junction end that differs from germline. The DNA for the CDR3 is TGTGCCAGCAGTTCACTGACAGGGGGTTCTGGGGCCAACGCCCTGACTTTC. It specifies CASSSLTGGSGANALTF. This chain uses TRBV25-1 with TRBJ2-6; 9 bases line up with TRBD1. The CDR3 is 17 residues long. Germline lookup yields CDR1 MGHDK and CDR2 SYGVNS.

This clonotype was found a few times. The chain is built from TRBV4-1 and TRBJ1-6; no clear D. There are 17 residues in the CDR3. Per the germline V gene, CDR1 is MGHRA and CDR2 is YSYEKL. V was pared by 2 bases and J by 6 bases, with 17 bases between. CDR3 amino acids: CASSQPRAGSANSPLHF. DNA of the CDR3: TGCGCCAGCAGCCAACCGCGGGCTGGTAGCGCTAATTCACCCCTCCACTTT.

Of note for this clonotype: The junction and the germline gene differ at one end; a read error may be behind it. This rearrangement joins TRBV10-3 to TRBJ2-7, with D possibly called TRBD1 or TRBD2 (5 bases each). CDR1 and CDR2 (germline): ENHRY, SYGVKD. This CDR3 has 14 amino acids. The CDR3 DNA follows: TGTGCCAGCAGTTACTCGGGGCCCCTGGCCGAGCAGTACTTC. Residues: CASSYSGPLAEQYF.

The chain couples TRBV28 to TRBJ1-2; 10 nucleotides align to TRBD1. Germline trimming cut 9 bases from V and 8 bases from J; bases unmatched to any gene: 18. Germline-derived CDR1 and CDR2 are MDHEN and SYDVKM. The CDR3 spans 16 residues. The CDR3 coding sequence is TGTGCCAGTCGCCACCAAATAGGACAGGGGGTGCGAGGCTACACCTTC. Its translation is CASRHQIGQGVRGYTF.

In its sample, this clonotype was seen many times. A much larger clone differs by one base, so this may be a read error. The conserved phenylalanine or tryptophan is not found at the CDR3 terminus, so this likely reflects a read error. This sequence joins TRBV29-1 and TRBJ1-1, with D unclear. CDR3 size: 10 residues. Germline V gene sequence: CDR1 SQVTM, CDR2 ANQGSEA. V gave up 7 bases and J gave up 7 bases, with 10 bases separating them. The CDR3 protein is CSALRVEAFL. CDR3 coding DNA: TGCAGCGCCCTTCGGGTTGAAGCTTTCCTT.